A single sample is the source of the 9 T cell receptor beta chains below, sequenced in a study of blood T cell repertoires in COVID-19 (dated by TCRdb to about 2020). The library came from the immunoSEQ multiplex PCR assay. TCRdb limited this immuneACCESS table to in-frame rearrangements with V and J called. A share of clones is missing; checked studies link under half to unresolved V genes, and the rest is unexplained. For this sample there are more than 80,000 clones; 71% appear just once. Together, the top ten hold roughly 0.86% of the sample. The specimen was peripheral blood. The receptors derive from a human donor with acute or convalescent COVID-19. The donor label of this sample is uncertain.

The chain couples TRBV27 to TRBJ2-3, with D tentatively TRBD2 (7 bases). Germline V gene lookup returns CDR1 MNHEY and CDR2 SMNVEV (reference sequence). The CDR3 has 15 residues. Trimming pared 6 bases from V and 1 base from J, leaving 14 bases between. The CDR3 DNA reads TGTGCCAGCAGAGTGGGAGGGGGTGGCACAGATACGCAGTATTTT. This translates into CASRVGGGGTDTQYF.

A note on this clone: At one end, the junction sequence differs from germline, possibly due to a read error. This sequence joins TRBV7-3 and TRBJ1-1; 7 nucleotides line up with TRBD1. The CDR3 loop spans 11 amino acids. CDR1 SGHTA and CDR2 FQGTGA come from the germline V gene. CDR3 region: CASSPGTVLYF. The CDR3 coding sequence is TGTGCCAGCAGCCCCGGGACAGTCTTGTACTTT.

The V call is TRBV5-5, the J call TRBJ2-5; 7 positions agree with TRBD2. The V segment lost 3 bases and the J segment 1 base; nucleotides outside the gene matches: 3. CDR1 SGHKS and CDR2 YYEKEE come from the germline V gene (reference sequence). This CDR3 comprises 14 residues. The CDR3 bases are TGTGCCAGCAGCTCCCCGGGGGGCCAAGAGACCCAGTACTTC. Translating gives CASSSPGGQETQYF.

CDR3 sequence: CASGPFPNTEAFF. In DNA form, the CDR3 reads TGTGCTAGTGGCCCCTTTCCGAACACTGAAGCTTTCTTT. The V gene is TRBV12-5, the J gene TRBJ1-1; unclear D gene. This CDR3 is built from 13 residues. Germline V gene data show CDR1 as LGHNT and CDR2 as FRNRAP. V was cut by 6 bases and J by 1 base, with 9 bases left in between.

This clone has just a few counts. The DNA for the CDR3 is TGTGCCAGCAGTTTCGGTGGGGGGTATGGCTACACCTTC. This sequence encodes CASSFGGGYGYTF. The V gene is TRBV12-3 or TRBV12-4, the J gene TRBJ1-2, with TRBD1 as a possible D gene (5 bases). The CDR3 runs to 13 residues. Between the trimmed V and J ends, which lost 3 bases and 5 bases, there was a span of 10 bases.

The rearrangement uses TRBV5-1 and TRBJ1-1; D is uncertain. V gave up 2 bases and J gave up 2 bases, with 7 bases separating them. CDR1 and CDR2 (germline): SGHRS, YFSETQ. The CDR3 consists of 13 residues. The CDR3 DNA sequence: TGCGCCAGCAGCTTCTCAGAAAACACTGAAGCTTTCTTT. It is translated as CASSFSENTEAFF. The full variable domain, its missing parts supplied by reference TRBV5-1 and TRBJ1-1, is KAGVTQTPRYLIKTRGQQVTLSCSPISGHRSVSWYQQTPGQGLQFLFEYFSETQRNKGNFPGRFSGRQFSNSRSEMNVSTLELGDSALYLCASSFSENTEAFFGQGTRLTVV.

V gene TRBV7-9 combines with J gene TRBJ2-3; 7 bases line up with TRBD2. The germline CDR1 and CDR2 sequences are SEHNR and FQNEAQ (reference sequence). This CDR3 comprises 11 residues. The V gene end was trimmed by 5 bases and the J gene end by 12 bases; junction bases not matched to a gene: 5. Written as DNA, the CDR3 is TGTGCCAGCAGCCCGACTAGCCCTCAGTATTTT. Its protein product is CASSPTSPQYF.

V and J are TRBV19 and TRBJ2-1; 8 nucleotides agree with TRBD2. Germline lookup yields CDR1 LNHDA and CDR2 SQIVND (reference sequence). CDR3 length: 14 amino acids. V gave up 1 base and J gave up 4 bases; unmatched junction bases: 0. The CDR3 DNA is TGTGCCAGTAGTATAGTAGCGGGGTACAATGAGCAGTTCTTC. This codes for CASSIVAGYNEQFF.

This clone was seen a handful of times. This chain joins TRBV3-1 (or the pseudogene TRBV3-2) and TRBJ2-2, with a tentative D call TRBD1 (5 bases). The V gene's germline CDR1 is LGHDT and CDR2 YNNKEL (reference sequence). V was cut by 5 bases and J by 4 bases, with 17 bases left in between. The CDR3 spans 16 residues. The CDR3 DNA reads TGTGCCAGCAGCGACAGTCCTTACTTGGTCACCGGGGAGCTGTTTTTT. Translating it yields CASSDSPYLVTGELFF.